This is a list of T cell receptor beta chains from one sample in a study of CD8 T cells in Susac syndrome. TCRdb passed the immunoSEQ multiplex PCR reads through MiXCR, listing each CDR3 protein once. The sample records around 45,000 distinct CDR3 sequences, almost 95% being singletons. Sequencing used CD8+ T cells from PBMCs. The receptors were sampled from a human donor in good health. The CDR3 runs from the conserved cysteine through the conserved F or W. The D gene is left open where the match is weak. Clone size is not always given. Where it is, it says once, few, many or a class for expanded clones.

CSARDHEGTGELFF	TGCAGTGCTAGAGATCACGAAGGCACCGGGGAGCTGTTTTTT	TRBV20-1	once	NA	TRBJ2-2
CASTRTSGSTDTQYF	TGTGCCAGCACTCGGACTAGCGGTAGCACAGATACGCAGTATTTT	TRBV6-1	NA	TRBD2	TRBJ2-3
CASSSDPLAGGQPGANVLTF	TGTGCCAGCAGCTCGGATCCACTAGCGGGAGGGCAACCTGGGGCCAACGTCCTGACTTTC	TRBV11-2	NA	TRBD2	TRBJ2-6
CSAKFGEQYF	TGCAGTGCTAAGTTTGGGGAGCAGTACTTC	TRBV20-1	NA	NA	TRBJ2-7
CASSQPTTSYEQYF	TGCGCCAGCAGCCAGCCTACTACTTCCTACGAGCAGTACTTC	TRBV4-1	NA	NA	TRBJ2-7
CASSPQRPGDEQFF	TGTGCCAGCAGCCCACAGAGGCCGGGCGATGAGCAGTTCTTC	TRBV7-9	NA	NA	TRBJ2-1
CASRPHNSYEQYF	TGTGCCAGCAGGCCCCACAACAGCTACGAGCAGTACTTC	TRBV6-5	NA	NA	TRBJ2-7
CASSLNPGAPNYGYTF	TGCGCCAGCAGCTTGAACCCAGGGGCCCCTAACTATGGCTACACCTTC	TRBV5-1	once	NA	TRBJ1-2
CSVEGVDSGTYLGEQYF	TGCAGCGTTGAAGGAGTCGATAGCGGGACTTATTTGGGCGAGCAGTACTTC	TRBV29-1	few	TRBD2	TRBJ2-7
CASSYSRGGESEQYF	TGTGCCAGCAGTTACTCGAGGGGGGGAGAGAGCGAGCAGTACTTC	TRBV6-5	NA	NA	TRBJ2-7
CASSKAGFGEQYF	TGTGCCAGCAGCAAAGCGGGGTTCGGCGAGCAGTACTTC	TRBV21-1	NA	NA	TRBJ2-7
CASSQDMRQLNTEAFF	TGCGCCAGCAGCCAAGATATGAGACAGCTGAACACTGAAGCTTTCTTT	TRBV4-3	NA	NA	TRBJ1-1
CASWTGAYEQYF	TGTGCCAGCTGGACAGGGGCCTACGAGCAGTACTTC	TRBV27	NA	TRBD1	TRBJ2-7
CSVWTSGRALADTQYF	TGCAGCGTTTGGACTAGCGGGAGGGCCCTGGCAGATACGCAGTATTTT	TRBV29-1	NA	TRBD2	TRBJ2-3
CASSFGEDEQYF	TGTGCCAGCAGCTTCGGGGAGGACGAGCAGTACTTC	TRBV13	few	NA	TRBJ2-7
CASSPTGGQTYTGELFF	TGTGCCAGCAGCCCAACCGGAGGACAGACCTACACCGGGGAGCTGTTTTTT	TRBV11-2	NA	NA	TRBJ2-2
CASSFWGDSGANVLTF	TGTGCCAGCAGCTTCTGGGGAGACTCTGGGGCCAACGTCCTGACTTTC	TRBV7-9	NA	NA	TRBJ2-6